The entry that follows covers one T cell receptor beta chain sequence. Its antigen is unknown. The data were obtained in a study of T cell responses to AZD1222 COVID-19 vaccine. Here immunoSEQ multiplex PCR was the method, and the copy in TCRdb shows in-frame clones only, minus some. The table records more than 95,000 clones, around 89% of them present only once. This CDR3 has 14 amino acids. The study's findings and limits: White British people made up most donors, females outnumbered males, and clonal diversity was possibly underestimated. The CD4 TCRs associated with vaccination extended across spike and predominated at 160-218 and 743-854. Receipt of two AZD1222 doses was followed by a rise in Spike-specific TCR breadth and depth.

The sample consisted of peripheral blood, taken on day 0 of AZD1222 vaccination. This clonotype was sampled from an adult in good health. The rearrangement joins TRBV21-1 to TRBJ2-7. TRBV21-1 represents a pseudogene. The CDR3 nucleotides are TGTGCCAGCAGCAGGGGGGCCGGGTCCTACGAGCAGTACTTC. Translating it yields CASSRGAGSYEQYF.